This TCR beta chain was obtained from a study of T cell changes during pregnancy in multiple sclerosis. Deletions cut 5 bases from V and 9 bases from J, with 21 bases between. The germline V gene encodes CDR1 SGHRS and CDR2 YFSETQ. CDR3 length: 15 amino acids. TCRdb's table, derived via immunoSEQ multiplex PCR, lists solely in-frame clones and lacks some. The sample lists about 50,000 clones; about 91% were seen once. The receptor comes from a female donor with multiple sclerosis, enrolled in a pregnancy study. The chain has TRBV5-1 and TRBJ2-1; D might be TRBD2 (7 bases). The specimen comprised CD8+ T cells from peripheral blood mononuclear cells, sampled after pregnancy. CDR3 sequence reads: CASSPAVGGPGEQFF. The DNA for the CDR3 is TGCGCCAGCAGTCCTGCCGTGGGGGGGCCGGGTGAGCAGTTCTTC.